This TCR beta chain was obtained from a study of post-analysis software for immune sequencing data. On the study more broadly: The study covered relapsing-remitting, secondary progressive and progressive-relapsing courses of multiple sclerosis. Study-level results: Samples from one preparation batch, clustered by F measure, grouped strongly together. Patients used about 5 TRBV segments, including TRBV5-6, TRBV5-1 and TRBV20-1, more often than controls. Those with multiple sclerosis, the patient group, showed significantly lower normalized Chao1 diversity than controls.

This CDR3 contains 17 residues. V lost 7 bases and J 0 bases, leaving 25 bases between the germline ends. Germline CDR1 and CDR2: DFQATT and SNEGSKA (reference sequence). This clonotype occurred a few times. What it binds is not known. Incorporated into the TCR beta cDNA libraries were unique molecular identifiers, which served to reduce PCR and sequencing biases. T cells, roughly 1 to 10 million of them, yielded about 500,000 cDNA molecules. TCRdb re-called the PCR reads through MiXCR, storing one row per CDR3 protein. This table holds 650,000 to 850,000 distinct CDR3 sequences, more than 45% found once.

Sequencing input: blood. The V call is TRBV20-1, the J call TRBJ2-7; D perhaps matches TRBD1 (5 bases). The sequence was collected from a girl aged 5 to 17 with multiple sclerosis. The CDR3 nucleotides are TGCAGTGTCCTAGGTACCCCCACAGGTTGGGACTCCTACGAGCAGTACTTC. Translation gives CSVLGTPTGWDSYEQYF.